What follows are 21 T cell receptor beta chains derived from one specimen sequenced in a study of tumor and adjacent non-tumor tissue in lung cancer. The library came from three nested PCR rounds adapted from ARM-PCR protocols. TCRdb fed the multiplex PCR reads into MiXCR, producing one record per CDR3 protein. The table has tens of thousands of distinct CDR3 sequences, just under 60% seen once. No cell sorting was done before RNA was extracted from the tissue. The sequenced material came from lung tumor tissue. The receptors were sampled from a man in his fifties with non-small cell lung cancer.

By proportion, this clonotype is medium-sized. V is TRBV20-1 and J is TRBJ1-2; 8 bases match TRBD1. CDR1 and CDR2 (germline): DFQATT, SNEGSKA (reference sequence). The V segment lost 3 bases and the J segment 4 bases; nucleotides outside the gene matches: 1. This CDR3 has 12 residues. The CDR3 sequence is CSASDRGYGYTF. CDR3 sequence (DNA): TGCAGTGCTAGCGACAGGGGCTATGGCTACACCTTC.

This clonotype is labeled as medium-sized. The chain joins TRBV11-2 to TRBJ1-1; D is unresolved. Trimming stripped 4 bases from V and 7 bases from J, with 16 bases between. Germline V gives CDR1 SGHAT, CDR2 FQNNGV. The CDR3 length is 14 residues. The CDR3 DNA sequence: TGTGCCAGCAGCTCCTCAGGACCACCCTATGAAGCTTTCTTT. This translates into CASSSSGPPYEAFF.

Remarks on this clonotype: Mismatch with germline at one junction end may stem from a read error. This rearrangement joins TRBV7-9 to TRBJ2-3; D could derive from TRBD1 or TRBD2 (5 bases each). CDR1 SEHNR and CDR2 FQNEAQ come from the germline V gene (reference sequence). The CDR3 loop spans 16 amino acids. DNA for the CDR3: TGTACCAGCAGCGAACGCCCGGGACCTAGCACAGATAGGCAGTATTTT. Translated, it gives CTSSERPGPSTDRQYF.

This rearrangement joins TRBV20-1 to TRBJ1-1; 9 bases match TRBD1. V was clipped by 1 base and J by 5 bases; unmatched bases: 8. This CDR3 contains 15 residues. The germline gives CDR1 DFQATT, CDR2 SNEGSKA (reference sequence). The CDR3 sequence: CSARVGTGGGTEAFF. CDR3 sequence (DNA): TGCAGTGCTAGAGTGGGAACAGGGGGCGGGACTGAAGCTTTCTTT.

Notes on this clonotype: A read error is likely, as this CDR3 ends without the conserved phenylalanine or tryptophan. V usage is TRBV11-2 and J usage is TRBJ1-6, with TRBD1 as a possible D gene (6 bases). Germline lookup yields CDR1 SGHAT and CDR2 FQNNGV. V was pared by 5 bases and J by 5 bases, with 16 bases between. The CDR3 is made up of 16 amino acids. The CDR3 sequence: CASSLSGHNHNSPLHY. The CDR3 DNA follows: TGTGCCAGCAGCCTCTCGGGACACAACCATAATTCACCCCTCCACTAT.

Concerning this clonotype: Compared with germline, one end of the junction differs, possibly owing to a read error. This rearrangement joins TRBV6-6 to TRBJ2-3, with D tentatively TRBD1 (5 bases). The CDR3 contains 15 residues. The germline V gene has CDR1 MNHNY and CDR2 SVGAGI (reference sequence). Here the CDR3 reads CAISYSYWGTDTQYF. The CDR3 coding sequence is TGTGCCATCAGTTACTCTTACTGGGGCACAGATACACAGTATTTT.

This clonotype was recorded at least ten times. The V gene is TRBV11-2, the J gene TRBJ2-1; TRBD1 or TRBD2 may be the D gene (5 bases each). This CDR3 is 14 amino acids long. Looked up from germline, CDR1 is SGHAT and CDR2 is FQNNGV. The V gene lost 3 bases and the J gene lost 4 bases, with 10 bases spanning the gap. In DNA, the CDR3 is TGTGCCAGCAGCTTTGGGACCTCGTACAATGAGCAGTTCTTC. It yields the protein CASSFGTSYNEQFF.

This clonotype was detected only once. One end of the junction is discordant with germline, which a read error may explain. In nucleotides, the CDR3 is TGTGCCAGCAGCGTAGTAGCGGATCCCACAGATGCGCAGTATTTT. This encodes CASSVVADPTDAQYF. The chain uses TRBV9 and TRBJ2-3; D is possibly TRBD2 (6 bases). The CDR3 extends over 15 amino acids. Germline V gives CDR1 SGDLS, CDR2 YYNGEE.

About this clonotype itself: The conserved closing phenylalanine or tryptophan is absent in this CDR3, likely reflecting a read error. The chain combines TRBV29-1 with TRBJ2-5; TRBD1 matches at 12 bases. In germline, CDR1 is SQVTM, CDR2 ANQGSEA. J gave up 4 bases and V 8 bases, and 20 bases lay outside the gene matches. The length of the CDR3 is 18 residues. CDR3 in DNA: TGCAGCATGGGACAGGGGGCGGCGGGGATCTACCTGGGAGAGACCCAGTACCTC. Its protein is CSMGQGAAGIYLGETQYL.

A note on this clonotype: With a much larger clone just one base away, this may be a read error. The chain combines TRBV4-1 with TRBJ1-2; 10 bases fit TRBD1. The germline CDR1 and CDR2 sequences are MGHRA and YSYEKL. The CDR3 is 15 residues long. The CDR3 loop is CTSSQAGTGAYGYTF. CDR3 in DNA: TGCACCAGCAGCCAAGCAGGGACAGGGGCCTATGGCTACACCTTC.

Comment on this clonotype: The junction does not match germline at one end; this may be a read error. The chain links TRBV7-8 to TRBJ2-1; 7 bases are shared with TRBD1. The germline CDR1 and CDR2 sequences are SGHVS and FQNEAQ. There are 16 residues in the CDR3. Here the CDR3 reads CASLNRGKGSYIEQFF. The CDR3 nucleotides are TGTGCCAGCCTCAACAGGGGCAAGGGTTCCTACATTGAGCAGTTCTTC.

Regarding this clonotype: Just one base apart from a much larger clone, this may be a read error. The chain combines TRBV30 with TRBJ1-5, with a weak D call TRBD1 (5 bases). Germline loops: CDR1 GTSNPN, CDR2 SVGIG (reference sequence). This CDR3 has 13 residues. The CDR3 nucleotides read TGTGTCTGGAGCCCGCCAGGGTATCAGCCCCAGCATTTT. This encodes CVWSPPGYQPQHF.

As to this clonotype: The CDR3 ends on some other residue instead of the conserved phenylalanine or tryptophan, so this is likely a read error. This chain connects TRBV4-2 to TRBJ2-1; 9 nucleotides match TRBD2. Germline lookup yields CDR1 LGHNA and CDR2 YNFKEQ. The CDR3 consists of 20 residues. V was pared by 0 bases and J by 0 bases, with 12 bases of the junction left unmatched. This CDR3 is CASSQEGSLGTSISYNEQFL. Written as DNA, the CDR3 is TGTGCCAGCAGCCAAGAGGGGTCGTTAGGGACTAGCATCTCCTACAATGAGCAGTTCCTC.

Written as DNA, the CDR3 is TGTTTGTCGGCGGGGGGGTTTGGGCAGTTCTTC. Residues: CLSAGGFGQFF. The V and J genes are TRBV28 and TRBJ2-1; 9 nucleotides agree with TRBD2. The CDR3 is made up of 11 amino acids. Germline-derived CDR1 and CDR2 are MDHEN and SYDVKM.

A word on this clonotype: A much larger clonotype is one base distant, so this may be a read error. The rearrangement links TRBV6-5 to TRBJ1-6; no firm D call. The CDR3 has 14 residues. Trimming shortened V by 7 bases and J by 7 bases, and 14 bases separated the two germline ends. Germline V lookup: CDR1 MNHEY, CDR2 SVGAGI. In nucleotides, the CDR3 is TGTGCCAGCACCGTCAATCGAATGAATTCACCCCTCCACTTT. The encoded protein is CASTVNRMNSPLHF.

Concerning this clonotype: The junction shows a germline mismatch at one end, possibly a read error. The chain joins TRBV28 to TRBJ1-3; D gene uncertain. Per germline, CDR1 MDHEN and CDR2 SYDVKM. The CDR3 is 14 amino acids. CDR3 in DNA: TGTGTCAGCAGTTTATACGGTGCTAGGAATACCATATATTTT. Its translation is CVSSLYGARNTIYF. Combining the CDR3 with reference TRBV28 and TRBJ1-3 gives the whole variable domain DVKVTQSSRYLVKRTGEKVFLECVQDMDHENMFWYRQDPGLGLRLIYFSYDVKMKEKGDIPEGYSVSREKKERFSLILESASTNQTSMYLCVSSLYGARNTIYFGEGSWLTVV.

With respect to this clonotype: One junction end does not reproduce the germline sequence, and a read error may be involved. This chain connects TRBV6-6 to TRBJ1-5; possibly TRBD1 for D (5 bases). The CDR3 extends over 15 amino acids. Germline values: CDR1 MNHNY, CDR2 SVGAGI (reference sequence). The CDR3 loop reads CTSTLEMGLAQPQHF. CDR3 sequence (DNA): TGTACCAGCACGTTGGAGATGGGACTTGCCCAGCCCCAGCATTTT.

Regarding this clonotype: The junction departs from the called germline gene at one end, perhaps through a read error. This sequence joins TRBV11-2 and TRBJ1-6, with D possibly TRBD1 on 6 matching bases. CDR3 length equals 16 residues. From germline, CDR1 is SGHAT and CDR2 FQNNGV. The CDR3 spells CASSLSGHSYNSPLNF. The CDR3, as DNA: TGTGCCAGCAGCCTCTCGGGACACAGCTATAATTCACCCCTCAACTTT.

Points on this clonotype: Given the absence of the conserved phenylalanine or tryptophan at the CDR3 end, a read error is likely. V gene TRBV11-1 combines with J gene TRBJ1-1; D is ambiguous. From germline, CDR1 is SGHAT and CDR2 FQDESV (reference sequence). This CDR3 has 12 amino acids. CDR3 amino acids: CTSGIAGSEAFS. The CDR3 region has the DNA TGTACCAGCGGCATAGCGGGGAGTGAAGCTTTCTCT.

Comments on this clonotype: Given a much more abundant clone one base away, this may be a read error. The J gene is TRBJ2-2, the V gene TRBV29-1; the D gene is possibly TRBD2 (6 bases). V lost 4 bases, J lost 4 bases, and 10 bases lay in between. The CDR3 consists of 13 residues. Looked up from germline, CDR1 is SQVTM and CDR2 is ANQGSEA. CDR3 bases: TGCAGCGTTGGGGCTAGCGTCACCGGGGAGCTGTTTTTT. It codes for CSVGASVTGELFF.

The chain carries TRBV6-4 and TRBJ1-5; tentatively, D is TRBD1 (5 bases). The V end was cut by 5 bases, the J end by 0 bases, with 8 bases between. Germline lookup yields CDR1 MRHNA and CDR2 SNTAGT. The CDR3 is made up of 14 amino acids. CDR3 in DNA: TGTGCCAGCAGTCGACAGCCTAGCAATCAGCCCCAGCATTTT. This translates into CASSRQPSNQPQHF.